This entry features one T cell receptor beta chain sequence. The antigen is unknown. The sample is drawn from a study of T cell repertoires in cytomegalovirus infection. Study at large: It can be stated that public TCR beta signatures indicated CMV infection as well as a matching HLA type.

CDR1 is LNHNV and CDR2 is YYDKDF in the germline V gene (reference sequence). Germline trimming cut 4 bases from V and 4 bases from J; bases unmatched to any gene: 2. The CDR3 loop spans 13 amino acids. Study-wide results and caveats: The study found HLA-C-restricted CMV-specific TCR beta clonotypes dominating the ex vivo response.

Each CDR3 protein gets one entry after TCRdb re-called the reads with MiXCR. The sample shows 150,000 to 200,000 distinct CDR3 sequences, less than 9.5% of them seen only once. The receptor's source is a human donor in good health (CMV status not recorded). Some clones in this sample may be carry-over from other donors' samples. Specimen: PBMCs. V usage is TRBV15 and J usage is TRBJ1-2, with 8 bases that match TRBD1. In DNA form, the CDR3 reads TGTGCCACCAGCATAGACAGGGGCTATGGCTACACCTTC. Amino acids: CATSIDRGYGYTF.